This is a list of T cell receptor beta chains from one sample in a study of CD8+CD57+ T cells in acquired aplastic anemia. TCRdb passed the reads through MiXCR, listing each CDR3 protein once. The sample lists under 250,000 distinct CDR3 sequences, 65% occurring once. The specimen sequenced was sorted CD4+, CD8+, or CD8+CD57+ T cells (not recorded which) from PBMCs. All receptors come from a human donor with aplastic anemia. Both conserved end residues are part of each CDR3. Each record gives: J gene, D gene, V gene, clone size, CDR3 DNA, CDR3 protein. A D gene is named only where the DNA matches it firmly. Rows give clone size only sometimes, using once, few, many, or a class for an expanded clone.

TRBJ2-7 | TRBD1 | TRBV2 | . | TGTGCCAGCAGTGAAGAAGGGGGCAGGTCCTACGAGCAGTACTTC | CASSEEGGRSYEQYF
TRBJ2-7 | . | TRBV4-1 | many | TGCGCCAGCAGCCAGTTTCCCCTTAACTACGAGCAGTACTTC | CASSQFPLNYEQYF
TRBJ1-1 | . | TRBV5-1 | few | TGTGCCAGCAGCTTGGCCCTCACTGAAGCTTTCTTT | CASSLALTEAFF
TRBJ1-1 | TRBD1 | TRBV3-1 | few | TGTGCCAGCAGCACCGGGACAGGGAACACTGAAGCTTTCTTT | CASSTGTGNTEAFF
TRBJ1-1 | . | TRBV19 | many | TGTGCCAGTAGTATTCAGGGGCATGCGGCTGAAGCTTTCTTT | CASSIQGHAAEAFF
TRBJ2-5 | TRBD2 | TRBV5-8 | many | TGTGCCAGCAGCCCCGGGTGGGGGGGTGAAGAGACCCAGTACTTC | CASSPGWGGEETQYF
TRBJ2-2 | . | TRBV10-3 | . | TGTGCCATCAGTGAGTCGAAGGGAATCTACGGGGAGCTGTTTTTT | CAISESKGIYGELFF
TRBJ2-7 | . | TRBV5-8 | . | TGTGCCAGCAGCCTCAATTTCGGATTCGAGCAGTACTTC | CASSLNFGFEQYF
TRBJ2-3 | . | TRBV6-1 | once | TGTGCCAGCAGTTACGGTCCAGGGACGGAAACAGATACGCAGTATTTT | CASSYGPGTETDTQYF
TRBJ2-2 | TRBD2 | TRBV5-1 | few | TGCGCCAGCAGCTTGCAGGGGACTAGCGGGTACCAGAACACCGGGGAGCTGTTTTTT | CASSLQGTSGYQNTGELFF
TRBJ1-2 | . | TRBV28 | once | TGTGCCAGCAGTACGGACAGCGGAAACTATGGCTACACCTTC | CASSTDSGNYGYTF
TRBJ2-3 | TRBD2 | TRBV10-2 | many | TGCGCCAGCAGTCCTGGCGGGGGGGACCCTAGGATGGACACAGATACGCAGTATTTT | CASSPGGGDPRMDTDTQYF
TRBJ2-7 | TRBD2 | TRBV24-1 | . | TGTGCCACCAGTGATTCAGCGGGGTTCTACGAGCAGTACTTC | CATSDSAGFYEQYF
TRBJ2-5 | . | TRBV24-1 | . | TGTGCCACCAGTGATTTCAGGAACAATTTACACCAAGAGACCCAATACTTC | CATSDFRNNLHQETQYF
TRBJ1-1 | . | TRBV7-6 | . | TGTGCCAGCAGCGCAGGTTTTGGCACTGAAGCTTTCTTT | CASSAGFGTEAFF
TRBJ1-2 | TRBD1 | TRBV10-3 | once | TGTGCCATCAGTGGGGACAGCAACTATGGCTACACCTTC | CAISGDSNYGYTF
TRBJ1-2 | . | TRBV20-1 | once | TGCAGTGCTAGAGAAGGAGGGGCGAAGAACTATGGCTACACCTTC | CSAREGGAKNYGYTF
TRBJ2-7 | . | TRBV7-9 | many | TGTGCCAGCAGCCCCGTTCTAGGGGAGCAGTACTTC | CASSPVLGEQYF
TRBJ2-7 | . | TRBV11-1 | . | TGTGCCAGCAGCTTGGATTTCGTTGCCTACGAGCAGTACTTC | CASSLDFVAYEQYF
TRBJ1-2 | . | TRBV7-9 | . | TGTGCCAGCAGCTTAGGGGGGGACGGCTACACCTTC | CASSLGGDGYTF
TRBJ2-7 | . | TRBV29-1 | once | TGCATCATCTTGACAGGGACTACTCAAGAGCAGTACTTC | CIILTGTTQEQYF
TRBJ2-5 | TRBD2 | TRBV9 | . | TGTGCCAGCAGCCCTAGGACTAGCGGCTGGGAGACCCAGTACTTC | CASSPRTSGWETQYF
TRBJ1-1 | . | TRBV28 | . | TGTGCCAGCAGCCATTCCGGGGCGCTTATGAACACTGAAGCTTTCTTT | CASSHSGALMNTEAFF
TRBJ2-3 | . | TRBV5-1 | many | TGTGCCAGCAGCTTAGTGGGGAGCACAGATACGCAGTATTTT | CASSLVGSTDTQYF
TRBJ2-7 | TRBD1 | TRBV20-1 | once | TGCAGTGCTTCCGGGACAGGGACCTACGAGCAGTACTTC | CSASGTGTYEQYF
TRBJ2-1 | . | TRBV19 | . | TGTGCCAGTAGTATAGATCCCAATAAACAAGGCAATGAGCAGTTCTTC | CASSIDPNKQGNEQFF
TRBJ2-1 | TRBD2 | TRBV11-2 | . | TGTGCCAGCAGCCTTGGCCCGGGACAGGGAGGACCTAGCGGGGGGGCGAAGGTCTACAATGAGCAGTTCTTC | CASSLGPGQGGPSGGAKVYNEQFF
TRBJ2-2 | . | TRBV15 | . | TGTGCCACCAGCGGAGCCGAAACCGGGGAGCTGTTTTTT | CATSGAETGELFF
TRBJ1-1 | . | TRBV13 | . | TGTGCCAGCAGCTTAGGCTTGAAGGGCTCTGAAGCTTTCTTT | CASSLGLKGSEAFF
TRBJ1-2 | TRBD1 | TRBV4-1 | . | TGCGCCAGCAGCCAAGAAAATGGGGCGCGGAGCTCAGGGGGCTATGGCTACACCTTC | CASSQENGARSSGGYGYTF
TRBJ1-1 | TRBD1 | TRBV20-1 | . | TGCAGTGCTAGAACATCAAGGGGGCTCGTCACTGAAGCTTTCTTT | CSARTSRGLVTEAFF
TRBJ1-4 | . | TRBV2 | . | TGTGCCAGCAGTGAAGGGGGTTCAAGGAGTGAAAAACTGTTTTTT | CASSEGGSRSEKLFF
TRBJ2-7 | . | TRBV15 | . | TGTGCCACCAGCAGAGTTCAGAATGCCTACGAGCAGTACTTC | CATSRVQNAYEQYF
TRBJ1-3 | . | TRBV29-1 | . | TGCAGCTCCCTTGCTCCCGGAAACACCATATATTTT | CSSLAPGNTIYF
TRBJ1-1 | TRBD1 | TRBV29-1 | . | TGCAGCGTTGGAGGGGGCGTGAACACTGAAGCTTTCTTT | CSVGGGVNTEAFF
TRBJ2-7 | . | TRBV20-1 | . | TGCAGTGCTAGGCGGAGGGGGCAGTACGAGCAGTACTTC | CSARRRGQYEQYF
TRBJ2-1 | TRBD2 | TRBV2 | . | TGTGCCAGCAGCACCGGGACTAGCCCTGAGAATGAGCAGTTCTTC | CASSTGTSPENEQFF
TRBJ2-1 | . | TRBV20-1 | . | TGCAGTGCCCCAGGGACGGATAACAATGAGCAGTTCTTC | CSAPGTDNNEQFF
TRBJ2-3 | . | TRBV10-1 | . | TGCGCCAGCAGTGTGCGGGGAGATACGCAGTATTTT | CASSVRGDTQYF
TRBJ2-7 | TRBD1 | TRBV7-2 | few | TGTGCCAGCAGCACACAGGGGGGCTACGAGCAGTACTTC | CASSTQGGYEQYF
TRBJ1-1 | TRBD1 | TRBV2 | . | TGTGCCAGCAGTGAGTTTCTACAGGGGGCGAGAGGGACTGAAGCTTTCTTT | CASSEFLQGARGTEAFF
TRBJ1-1 | . | TRBV19 | . | TGTGCCAGTAGTACAGGGGTTGGTGAAGCTTTCTTT | CASSTGVGEAFF
TRBJ1-1 | . | TRBV20-1 | . | TGCAGTGCTAGATCGGCGGGGGCCAACATGAACACTGAAGCTTTCTTT | CSARSAGANMNTEAFF
TRBJ2-7 | TRBD1 | TRBV2 | many | TGTGCCAGCAGTGAACTGGGACAGGGTCACGAGCAGTACTTC | CASSELGQGHEQYF
TRBJ2-7 | TRBD2 | TRBV11-2 | . | TGTGCCAGCATCCGGACTAGCGGGAACGAGCAGTACTTC | CASIRTSGNEQYF
TRBJ2-2 | TRBD2 | TRBV20-1 | . | TGCAGTGGACTAGCGGTGAACACCGGGGAGCTGTTTTTT | CSGLAVNTGELFF
TRBJ2-7 | . | TRBV2 | . | TGTGCCAGCAGCGGCCCGATACCAGCCTACGAGCAGTACTTC | CASSGPIPAYEQYF
TRBJ1-1 | . | TRBV5-1 | . | TGCGCCAGCAGCTTGCGCGGGGGCCGGGAAGCTTTCTTT | CASSLRGGREAFF
TRBJ1-2 | TRBD1 | TRBV5-5 | . | TGCGCCAGCAGCTTGGTTCCAGGGGGCGGCTACACCTTC | CASSLVPGGGYTF
TRBJ1-1 | TRBD1 | TRBV5-6 | . | TGTGCCAGCAGCAGTATTCACAGGGGTGGGACTGAAGCTTTCTTT | CASSSIHRGGTEAFF
TRBJ2-7 | TRBD1 | TRBV24-1 | . | TGTGCCACCAGCAGAGGGACAGGTGTCTACGAGCAGTACTTC | CATSRGTGVYEQYF
TRBJ2-6 | . | TRBV10-2 | . | TGCGCCAGCAGTGAGTCTTCGGGCTCTGGGGCCAACGTCCTGACTTTC | CASSESSGSGANVLTF
TRBJ1-2 | . | TRBV10-3 | . | TGTGCCATCAGTGGAAGCGAGGCGGCTGGCTACACCTTC | CAISGSEAAGYTF
TRBJ1-4 | . | TRBV7-9 | . | TGTGCCAGCAGCTTCTCCCGGGTATTCGGTGAAAAACTGTTTTTT | CASSFSRVFGEKLFF
TRBJ1-4 | . | TRBV7-3 | . | TGTGCCAGCAGCTTTGGAGGGGGAAGTGAAAAACTGTTTTTT | CASSFGGGSEKLFF
TRBJ2-1 | TRBD2 | TRBV7-2 | . | TGTGCCAGCAGCCCCAGACTAGCGGAAAGGGAGAATGAGCAGTTCTTC | CASSPRLAERENEQFF
TRBJ2-1 | . | TRBV7-7 | many | TGTGCCAGCAGCTTATCCGTAGAGGGGGGATACAATGAGCAGTTCTTC | CASSLSVEGGYNEQFF
TRBJ2-1 | TRBD1 | TRBV24-1 | . | TGTGCCACCAGTGACGGGGGACAGGGACGCAATGAGCAGTTCTTC | CATSDGGQGRNEQFF
TRBJ2-7 | . | TRBV19 | . | TGTGCCAGTAGTATCAGTTTGTCTCAGAGAACCTACGAGCAGTACTTC | CASSISLSQRTYEQYF